Following are 3 T cell receptor beta chains from one sample sequenced in a study of blood T cell repertoires in COVID-19. Using immunoSEQ multiplex PCR, the repertoire was profiled, and TCRdb retains in-frame clones only, with some absent. The data show about 300,000 clones, with approximately 90% seen just once and roughly 4% held by the top ten. What was sequenced was PBMCs or T cells enriched from blood (not recorded which). These receptor sequences come from a man younger than 40 who had recovered from COVID-19.

CDR3 nucleotide sequence: TGCGCCAGCAGTGAGTCGGGGGCGGGAGCCTACAATGAGCAGTTCTTC. It is translated as CASSESGAGAYNEQFF. The rearrangement links TRBV10-1 to TRBJ2-1; possible D gene TRBD2, 7 bases. V lost 0 bases to trimming and J lost 2 bases, with 11 bases between them. CDR1 and CDR2 from the germline V gene are WNHNN and SYGVQD (reference sequence). This CDR3 comprises 16 residues.

This chain uses TRBV28 with TRBJ1-3; D is unclear. The germline V gene has CDR1 MDHEN and CDR2 SYDVKM. The CDR3 runs 15 residues. V gave up 5 bases and J gave up 0 bases, with 11 bases separating them. CDR3 in DNA: TGTGCCAGCAGTCAACAGCCTTCCTCTGGAAACACCATATATTTT. Protein product: CASSQQPSSGNTIYF.

This rearrangement joins TRBV6-1 to TRBJ2-7; 8 nucleotides line up with TRBD1. Germline trimming cut 4 bases from V and 2 bases from J; bases unmatched to any gene: 13. The CDR3 length is 17 residues. Germline V gene lookup returns CDR1 MNHNS and CDR2 SASEGT. The chain's CDR3 is CASSGTGSGYRTYEQYF. DNA of the CDR3: TGTGCCAGCAGTGGGACAGGGTCCGGATACCGCACCTACGAGCAGTACTTC.